The clone carrying this T cell receptor (beta chain) appeared a few times. This sample is part of a study of blood T cells in healthy people across ages. Combining a sample-barcoded 5' primer with a J-beta primer mix, a second PCR ran for about 7 to 11 cycles. TCRdb ran MiXCR on the 5' RACE reads and lists one entry per CDR3 protein. The sample carries more than 600,000 distinct CDR3 sequences, 20% to 30% recorded once. These same records also appear under a second study, on T cells of mothers and their children.

Sequencing was carried out using blood. This sequence originates from a boy aged 5-17 years in good health.

The CDR3 coding sequence is TGTGCCATGGCGTCCCCCCGGCTACATAATGAGCAGTTCTTC. This sequence encodes CAMASPRLHNEQFF. The chain couples TRBV6-2 or TRBV6-3 to TRBJ2-5; D gene uncertain. Matching the DNA end better, TRBJ2-1 makes the J call doubtful. Germline CDR1 MNHEY, CDR2 SVGEGT. This CDR3 contains 14 residues.